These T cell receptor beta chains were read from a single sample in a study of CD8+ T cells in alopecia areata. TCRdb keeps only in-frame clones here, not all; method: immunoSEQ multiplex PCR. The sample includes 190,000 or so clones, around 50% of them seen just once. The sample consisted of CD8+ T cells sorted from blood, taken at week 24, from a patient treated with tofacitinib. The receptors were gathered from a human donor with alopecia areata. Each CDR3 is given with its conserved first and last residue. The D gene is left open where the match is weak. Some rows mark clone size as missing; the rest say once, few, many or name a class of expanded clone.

CDR3 protein: CASSPLQGGLAKNIQYF; CDR3 DNA: TGTGCCAGCAGTCCACTCCAGGGAGGGCTAGCCAAAAACATTCAGTACTTC; J gene: TRBJ2-4; clone size: .; D gene: TRBD2; V gene: TRBV27
CDR3 protein: CASSSRSSEETQYF; CDR3 DNA: TGTGCCAGCAGCTCCCGCTCTAGCGAAGAGACCCAGTACTTC; J gene: TRBJ2-5; clone size: .; D gene: .; V gene: TRBV5-4
CDR3 protein: CASSRRGSETQYF; CDR3 DNA: TGTGCCAGCAGTCGCAGGGGGTCGGAGACCCAGTACTTC; J gene: TRBJ2-5; clone size: .; D gene: TRBD1; V gene: TRBV13
CDR3 protein: CASSPGTALYEQFF; CDR3 DNA: TGTGCCAGCAGCCCCGGGACAGCTCTGTATGAGCAGTTCTTC; J gene: TRBJ2-1; clone size: .; D gene: TRBD1; V gene: TRBV5-6
CDR3 protein: CALQDRFSNQPQHF; CDR3 DNA: TGTGCCCTCCAGGACCGCTTTAGCAATCAGCCCCAGCATTTT; J gene: TRBJ1-5; clone size: .; D gene: .; V gene: TRBV30
CDR3 protein: CASSEFPGGANTGELFF; CDR3 DNA: TGTGCCAGCAGTGAATTCCCCGGTGGAGCGAACACCGGGGAGCTGTTTTTT; J gene: TRBJ2-2; clone size: few; D gene: .; V gene: TRBV6-1
CDR3 protein: CASSQEGFGEKLFF; CDR3 DNA: TGTGCCAGCAGCCAAGAGGGATTTGGGGAAAAACTGTTTTTT; J gene: TRBJ1-4; clone size: .; D gene: .; V gene: TRBV4-2
CDR3 protein: CASSEVGEKLFF; CDR3 DNA: TGTGCCAGCAGTGAAGTAGGCGAAAAACTGTTTTTT; J gene: TRBJ1-4; clone size: .; D gene: .; V gene: TRBV6-5
CDR3 protein: CAWSVGVRGRADTQYF; CDR3 DNA: TGTGCCTGGAGTGTTGGAGTCAGGGGGCGAGCAGATACGCAGTATTTT; J gene: TRBJ2-3; clone size: .; D gene: TRBD1; V gene: TRBV30
CDR3 protein: CASSLRKYNEQFF; CDR3 DNA: TGCGCCAGCAGCCTCCGAAAATACAATGAGCAGTTCTTC; J gene: TRBJ2-1; clone size: .; D gene: .; V gene: TRBV4-1
CDR3 protein: CASSLRTTDTQYF; CDR3 DNA: TGTGCCAGCAGCTTACGGACCACAGATACGCAGTATTTT; J gene: TRBJ2-3; clone size: few; D gene: .; V gene: TRBV11-2
CDR3 protein: CAISESLADQETQYF; CDR3 DNA: TGTGCCATCAGTGAGTCGCTAGCGGATCAAGAGACCCAGTACTTC; J gene: TRBJ2-5; clone size: .; D gene: TRBD2; V gene: TRBV10-3
CDR3 protein: CASSRGQGEAFF; CDR3 DNA: TGTGCCAGCAGCCGAGGACAAGGAGAAGCTTTCTTT; J gene: TRBJ1-1; clone size: few; D gene: .; V gene: TRBV4-2
CDR3 protein: CASRDGGYPYNEQFF; CDR3 DNA: TGTGCCAGCAGGGACGGGGGTTATCCCTACAATGAGCAGTTCTTC; J gene: TRBJ2-1; clone size: few; D gene: .; V gene: TRBV2
CDR3 protein: CATSRDRAGVEETQYF; CDR3 DNA: TGTGCCACCAGCAGAGATCGGGCAGGGGTGGAGGAGACCCAGTACTTC; J gene: TRBJ2-5; clone size: .; D gene: .; V gene: TRBV15
CDR3 protein: CASSQGLLSYNEQFF; CDR3 DNA: TGCGCCAGCAGCCAAGGACTTTTGTCCTACAATGAGCAGTTCTTC; J gene: TRBJ2-1; clone size: .; D gene: .; V gene: TRBV4-3
CDR3 protein: CASSYLPGMNTEAFF; CDR3 DNA: TGTGCCAGCAGTTATCTTCCAGGGATGAACACTGAAGCTTTCTTT; J gene: TRBJ1-1; clone size: .; D gene: .; V gene: TRBV6-5
CDR3 protein: CASSSEDSNQPQHF; CDR3 DNA: TGTGCCAGCAGCTCCGAGGACAGTAATCAGCCCCAGCATTTT; J gene: TRBJ1-5; clone size: .; D gene: .; V gene: TRBV4-2
CDR3 protein: CSVTGRDTEAFF; CDR3 DNA: TGCAGCGTAACGGGGCGGGACACTGAAGCTTTCTTT; J gene: TRBJ1-1; clone size: .; D gene: .; V gene: TRBV29-1
CDR3 protein: CASSHIPVGRDNGYTF; CDR3 DNA: TGTGCCAGCAGCCATATTCCGGTCGGCCGCGATAATGGCTACACCTTC; J gene: TRBJ1-2; clone size: .; D gene: .; V gene: TRBV14
CDR3 protein: CASTRTGRNSPLHF; CDR3 DNA: TGTGCCAGCACTCGGACAGGGCGGAATTCACCCCTCCACTTT; J gene: TRBJ1-6; clone size: .; D gene: TRBD1; V gene: TRBV7-6
CDR3 protein: CASRFRGPGEQYF; CDR3 DNA: TGTGCCAGCAGATTCAGGGGGCCGGGCGAGCAGTACTTC; J gene: TRBJ2-7; clone size: .; D gene: TRBD1; V gene: TRBV13
CDR3 protein: CASSRTTSGGYTDTQYF; CDR3 DNA: TGTGCCAGCAGTAGAACGACTAGCGGGGGATACACAGATACGCAGTATTTT; J gene: TRBJ2-3; clone size: few; D gene: TRBD2; V gene: TRBV2
CDR3 protein: CASNRDRGYQPQHF; CDR3 DNA: TGTGCCAGCAACAGGGACAGGGGTTATCAGCCCCAGCATTTT; J gene: TRBJ1-5; clone size: once; D gene: TRBD1; V gene: TRBV2
CDR3 protein: CASSQVSGGIVNTGELFF; CDR3 DNA: TGCGCCAGCAGCCAAGTGTCAGGGGGCATCGTAAACACCGGGGAGCTGTTTTTT; J gene: TRBJ2-2; clone size: .; D gene: TRBD1; V gene: TRBV4-1
CDR3 protein: CASSQTSRGFEQYF; CDR3 DNA: TGCGCCAGCAGTCAGACCAGCAGGGGTTTCGAGCAGTACTTC; J gene: TRBJ2-7; clone size: few; D gene: .; V gene: TRBV23-1
CDR3 protein: CAWSDTLTEAFF; CDR3 DNA: TGTGCCTGGAGTGACACGTTAACTGAAGCTTTCTTT; J gene: TRBJ1-1; clone size: .; D gene: .; V gene: TRBV30
CDR3 protein: CASTHRIWGAKNIQYF; CDR3 DNA: TGTGCCAGCACCCACCGGATCTGGGGGGCCAAAAACATTCAGTACTTC; J gene: TRBJ2-4; clone size: .; D gene: .; V gene: TRBV13
CDR3 protein: CAISAPGRAHSPLHF; CDR3 DNA: TGTGCCATCAGCGCGCCGGGCAGGGCACATTCACCCCTCCACTTT; J gene: TRBJ1-6; clone size: .; D gene: .; V gene: TRBV10-3
CDR3 protein: CASSYNSNEKLFF; CDR3 DNA: TGTGCCAGCAGTTATAACAGTAATGAAAAACTGTTTTTT; J gene: TRBJ1-4; clone size: few; D gene: .; V gene: TRBV6-5
CDR3 protein: CASSSRGSSTDTQYF; CDR3 DNA: TGTGCCAGCAGCTCGCGGGGGTCGAGCACAGATACGCAGTATTTT; J gene: TRBJ2-3; clone size: .; D gene: TRBD2; V gene: TRBV13
CDR3 protein: CASSQNTGENTEAFF; CDR3 DNA: TGTGCCAGCAGCCAGAATACAGGGGAGAACACTGAAGCTTTCTTT; J gene: TRBJ1-1; clone size: once; D gene: TRBD1; V gene: TRBV13
CDR3 protein: CAIRPGESYEQYF; CDR3 DNA: TGTGCCATCCGGCCTGGCGAATCCTACGAGCAGTACTTC; J gene: TRBJ2-7; clone size: .; D gene: .; V gene: TRBV10-3